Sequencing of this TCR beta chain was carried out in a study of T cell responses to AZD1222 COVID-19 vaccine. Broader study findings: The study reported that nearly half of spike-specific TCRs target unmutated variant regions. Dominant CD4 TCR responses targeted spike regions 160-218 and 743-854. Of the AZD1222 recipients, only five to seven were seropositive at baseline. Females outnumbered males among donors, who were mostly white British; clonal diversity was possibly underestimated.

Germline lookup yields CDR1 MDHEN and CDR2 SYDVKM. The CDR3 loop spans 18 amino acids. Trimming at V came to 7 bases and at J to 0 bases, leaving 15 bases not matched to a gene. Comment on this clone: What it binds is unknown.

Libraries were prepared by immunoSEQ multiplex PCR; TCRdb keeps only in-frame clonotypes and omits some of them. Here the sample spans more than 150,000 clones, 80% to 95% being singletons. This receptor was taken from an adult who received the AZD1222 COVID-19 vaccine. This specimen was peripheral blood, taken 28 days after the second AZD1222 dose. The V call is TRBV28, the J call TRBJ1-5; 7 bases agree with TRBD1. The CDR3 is CASKSWFRQGFSNQPQHF. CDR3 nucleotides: TGTGCCAGCAAATCATGGTTCAGACAGGGTTTTAGCAATCAGCCCCAGCATTTT.